This T cell receptor beta chain comes out of a study of T cell responses to AZD1222 COVID-19 vaccine. A remark on this clone: Its target is unknown.

Germline loops: CDR1 LGHDT, CDR2 YNNKEL (reference sequence). The V gene lost 1 base and the J gene lost 0 bases, with 13 bases spanning the gap. This CDR3 comprises 17 residues. Study outcomes and limitations: Nearly half of spike-specific TCRs reportedly target variant regions that are unmutated in the B.1.351 and B.1.1.7 variants. The study sampled repertoires only after the peak T cell response. It should be noted that donors were predominantly white British and more often female, and clonal diversity was possibly underestimated. Baseline seropositivity occurred in only a handful of AZD1222 recipients.

TCRdb keeps only in-frame clones here, not all; method: immunoSEQ multiplex PCR. The sample records over 110,000 clones, approximately 92% being singletons. The chain joins TRBV3-1 (or the pseudogene TRBV3-2) to TRBJ2-1, with a tentative D call TRBD2 (6 bases). This TCR was sampled from an adult in good health. The material was peripheral blood, obtained on day 0 of AZD1222 vaccination. CDR3 DNA sequence: TGTGCCAGCAGCCAAGGCTTGGGACTCAGCTCCTACAATGAGCAGTTCTTC. It codes for CASSQGLGLSSYNEQFF.